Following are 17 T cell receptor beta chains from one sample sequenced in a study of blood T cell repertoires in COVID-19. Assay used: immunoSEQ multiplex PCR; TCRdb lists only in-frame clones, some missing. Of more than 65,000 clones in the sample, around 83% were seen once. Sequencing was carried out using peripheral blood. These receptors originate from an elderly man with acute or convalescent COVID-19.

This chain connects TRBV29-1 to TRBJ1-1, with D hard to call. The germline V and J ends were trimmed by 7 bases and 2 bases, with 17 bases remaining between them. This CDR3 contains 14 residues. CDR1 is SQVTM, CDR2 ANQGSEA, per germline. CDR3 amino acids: CSGEVIIPNTEAFF. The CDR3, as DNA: TGCAGCGGCGAGGTAATAATCCCCAACACTGAAGCTTTCTTT.

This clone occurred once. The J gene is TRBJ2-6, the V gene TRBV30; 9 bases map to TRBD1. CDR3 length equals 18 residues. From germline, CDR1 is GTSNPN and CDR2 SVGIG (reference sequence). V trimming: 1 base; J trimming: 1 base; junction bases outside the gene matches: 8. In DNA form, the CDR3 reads TGTGCCTGGAGTGAGGGGACAGGGATCAAATCTGGGGCCAACGTCCTGACTTTC. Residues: CAWSEGTGIKSGANVLTF.

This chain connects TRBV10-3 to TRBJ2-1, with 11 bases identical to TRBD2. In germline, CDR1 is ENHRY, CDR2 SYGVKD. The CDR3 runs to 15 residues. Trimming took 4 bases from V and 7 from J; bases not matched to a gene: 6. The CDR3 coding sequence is TGTGCCATCAGTGTAACTAGCGGGAGAGGAAATGAGCAGTTCTTC. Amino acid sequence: CAISVTSGRGNEQFF.

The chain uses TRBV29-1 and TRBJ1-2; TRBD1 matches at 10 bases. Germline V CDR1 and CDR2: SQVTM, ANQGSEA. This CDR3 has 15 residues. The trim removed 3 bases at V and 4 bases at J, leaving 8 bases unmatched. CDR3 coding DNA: TGCAGCGTTGAGACGGACAGGGGGTTTTTCTATGGCTACACCTTC. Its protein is CSVETDRGFFYGYTF. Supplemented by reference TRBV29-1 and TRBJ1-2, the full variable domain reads SAVISQKPSRDICQRGTSLTIQCQVDSQVTMMFWYRQQPGQSLTLIATANQGSEATYESGFVIDKFPISRPNLTFSTLTVSNMSPEDSSIYLCSVETDRGFFYGYTFGSGTRLTVV.

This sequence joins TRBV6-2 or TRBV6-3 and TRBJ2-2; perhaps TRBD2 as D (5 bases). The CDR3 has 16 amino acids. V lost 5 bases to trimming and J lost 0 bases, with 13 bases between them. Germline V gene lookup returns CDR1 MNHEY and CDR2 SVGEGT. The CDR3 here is CASSPRRRTNTGELFF. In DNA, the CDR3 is TGTGCCAGCAGTCCCCGACGGAGGACGAACACCGGGGAGCTGTTTTTT.

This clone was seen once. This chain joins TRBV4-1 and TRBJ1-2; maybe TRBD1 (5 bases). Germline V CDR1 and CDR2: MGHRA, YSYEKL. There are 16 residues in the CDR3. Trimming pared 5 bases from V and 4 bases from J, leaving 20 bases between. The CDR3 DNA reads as TGCGCCAGCAGCAATAGAGATCGGGGGTTTAGCTATGGCTACACCTTC. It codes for CASSNRDRGFSYGYTF.

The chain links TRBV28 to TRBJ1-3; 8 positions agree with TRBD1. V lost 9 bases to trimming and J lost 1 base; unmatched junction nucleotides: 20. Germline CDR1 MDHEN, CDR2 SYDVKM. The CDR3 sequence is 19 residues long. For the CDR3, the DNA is TGTGCCAGTCTCCCGAGCCCAGGGGGCCCAGAACGTTCTGGAAACACCATATATTTT. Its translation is CASLPSPGGPERSGNTIYF.

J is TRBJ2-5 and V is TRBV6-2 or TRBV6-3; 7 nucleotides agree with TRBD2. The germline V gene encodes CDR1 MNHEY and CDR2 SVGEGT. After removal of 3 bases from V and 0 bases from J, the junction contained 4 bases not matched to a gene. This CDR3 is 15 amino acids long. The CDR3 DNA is TGTGCCAGCAGTTATTGGGCGGGGGACCAAGAGACCCAGTACTTC. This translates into CASSYWAGDQETQYF.

The CDR3 DNA follows: TGTGCCAGCAGTTACGCGCAGGGAAAAGGGGCCAACGTCCTGACTTTC. Translation: CASSYAQGKGANVLTF. The J gene is TRBJ2-6, the V gene TRBV6-2 or TRBV6-3; D possibly corresponds to TRBD1 (5 bases). Trimming removed 2 bases from V and 4 bases from J, with 12 bases in between. The length of the CDR3 is 16 residues. Per the germline V gene, CDR1 is MNHEY and CDR2 is SVGEGT.

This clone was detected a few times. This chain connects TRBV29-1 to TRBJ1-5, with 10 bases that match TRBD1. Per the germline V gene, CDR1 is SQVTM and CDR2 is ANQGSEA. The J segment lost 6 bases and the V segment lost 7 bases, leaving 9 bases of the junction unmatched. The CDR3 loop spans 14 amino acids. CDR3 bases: TGCAGCGCTCGGACAGGGGGTGATAGTCAGCCCCAGCATTTT. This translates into CSARTGGDSQPQHF.

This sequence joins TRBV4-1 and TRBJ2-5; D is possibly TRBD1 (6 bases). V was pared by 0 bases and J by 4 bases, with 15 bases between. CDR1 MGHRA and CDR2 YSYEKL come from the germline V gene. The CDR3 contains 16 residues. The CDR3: CASSQDMGATGETQYF. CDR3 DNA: TGCGCCAGCAGCCAAGATATGGGGGCAACCGGAGAGACCCAGTACTTC.

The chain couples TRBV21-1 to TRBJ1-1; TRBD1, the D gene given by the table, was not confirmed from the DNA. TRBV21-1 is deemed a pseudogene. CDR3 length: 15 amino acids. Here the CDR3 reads CASSKVPGGCTEAFF. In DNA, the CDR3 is TGTGCCAGCAGCAAAGTTCCAGGGGGATGCACTGAAGCTTTCTTT.

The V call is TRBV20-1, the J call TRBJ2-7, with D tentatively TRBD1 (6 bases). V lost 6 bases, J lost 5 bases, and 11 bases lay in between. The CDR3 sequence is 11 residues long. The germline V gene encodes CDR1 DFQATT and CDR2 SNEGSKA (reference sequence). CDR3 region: CSALQGNEQYF. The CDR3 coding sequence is TGCAGTGCCTTACAGGGTAACGAGCAGTACTTC.

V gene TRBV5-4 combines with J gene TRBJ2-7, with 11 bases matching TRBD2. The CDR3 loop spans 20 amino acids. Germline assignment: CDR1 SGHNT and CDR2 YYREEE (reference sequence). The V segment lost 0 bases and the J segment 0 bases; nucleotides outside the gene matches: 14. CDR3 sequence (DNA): TGTGCCAGCAGCTTGGAAGATCTGTCGCTAGCGGGGGGTAGCTCCTACGAGCAGTACTTC. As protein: CASSLEDLSLAGGSSYEQYF.

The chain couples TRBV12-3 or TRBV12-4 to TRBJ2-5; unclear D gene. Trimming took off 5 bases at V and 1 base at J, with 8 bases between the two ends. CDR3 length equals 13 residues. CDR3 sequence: CASSQASQETQYF. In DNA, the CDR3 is TGTGCCAGCAGTCAGGCCTCCCAAGAGACCCAGTACTTC.

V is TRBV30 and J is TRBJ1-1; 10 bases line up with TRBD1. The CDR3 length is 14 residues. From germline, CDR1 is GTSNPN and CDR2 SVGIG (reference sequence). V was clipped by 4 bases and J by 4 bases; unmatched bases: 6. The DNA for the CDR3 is TGTGCCTGGAACGCTGGGACAGGGGTCACTGAAGCTTTCTTT. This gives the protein CAWNAGTGVTEAFF.

CDR3 in amino acids: CASSPPTITDTQYF. CDR3 bases: TGTGCCAGCAGCCCCCCGACTATCACAGATACGCAGTATTTT. This chain uses TRBV9 with TRBJ2-3; a possible D gene is TRBD2 (5 bases). The CDR3 consists of 14 residues. From germline, CDR1 is SGDLS and CDR2 YYNGEE. Trimming removed 4 bases at V and 2 bases at J, with 11 bases between.